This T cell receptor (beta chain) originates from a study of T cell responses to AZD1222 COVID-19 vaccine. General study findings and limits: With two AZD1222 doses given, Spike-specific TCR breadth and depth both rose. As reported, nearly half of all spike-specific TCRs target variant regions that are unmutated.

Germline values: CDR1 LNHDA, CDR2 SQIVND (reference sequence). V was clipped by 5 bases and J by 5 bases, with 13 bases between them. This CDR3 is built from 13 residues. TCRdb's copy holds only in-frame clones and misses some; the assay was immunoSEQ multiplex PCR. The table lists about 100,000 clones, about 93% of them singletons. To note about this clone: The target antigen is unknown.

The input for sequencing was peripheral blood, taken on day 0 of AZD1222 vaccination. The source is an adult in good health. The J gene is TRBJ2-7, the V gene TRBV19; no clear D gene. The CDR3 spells CASSLKLPDEQYF. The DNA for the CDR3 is TGTGCCAGTAGTCTCAAACTGCCGGACGAGCAGTACTTC.